What follows is one TCR beta chain and its context. Its target is unknown. This specimen belongs to a study of identical twins. Whole-study findings and limits: Cord blood beta clonotypes that were abundant carried fewer insertions, and memory repertoires showed no such trend. Invariant T cells like MAIT and iNKT could partly confound the zero-insertion analyses.

TCRdb passed the 5' RACE reads through MiXCR, listing each CDR3 protein once. The top ten hold around 0.91% of the sample, which has 400,000 to 650,000 distinct CDR3 sequences, under 25% seen once. This CDR3 has 17 amino acids. Germline V CDR1 and CDR2: SGHRS, YFSETQ. With 4 bases clipped from V and 2 bases from J, the junction kept 11 bases outside the gene matches. These data also formed part of another study, on T cells expressing NK-cell markers. That study adds: The study sequenced eight donors, seven HCMV-seropositive and one seronegative. Alpha-beta TCR T cells were the sole sorting target in several experiments, owing to an anti-gamma-delta TCR antibody.

What was sequenced was CD4+ T cells sorted from blood. The chain uses TRBV5-1 and TRBJ2-1; 8 nucleotides align to TRBD2. The TCR comes from a woman aged 18-35 years in good health. CDR3 residues: CASSPPPPAGAYNEQFF. CDR3 DNA sequence: TGCGCCAGCAGCCCGCCTCCCCCAGCGGGAGCCTACAATGAGCAGTTCTTC.